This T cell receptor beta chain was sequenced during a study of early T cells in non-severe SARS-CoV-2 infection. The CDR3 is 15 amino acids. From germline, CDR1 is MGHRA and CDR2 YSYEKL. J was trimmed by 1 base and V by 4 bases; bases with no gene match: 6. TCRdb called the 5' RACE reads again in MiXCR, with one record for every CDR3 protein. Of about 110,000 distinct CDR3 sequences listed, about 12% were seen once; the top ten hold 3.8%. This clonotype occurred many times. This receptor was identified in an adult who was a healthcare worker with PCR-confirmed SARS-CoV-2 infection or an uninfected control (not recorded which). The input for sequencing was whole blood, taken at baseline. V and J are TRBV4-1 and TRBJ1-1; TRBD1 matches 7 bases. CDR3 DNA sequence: TGCGCCAGCAGCCTATACCGGGACAGGAACACTGAAGCTTTCTTT. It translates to CASSLYRDRNTEAFF.